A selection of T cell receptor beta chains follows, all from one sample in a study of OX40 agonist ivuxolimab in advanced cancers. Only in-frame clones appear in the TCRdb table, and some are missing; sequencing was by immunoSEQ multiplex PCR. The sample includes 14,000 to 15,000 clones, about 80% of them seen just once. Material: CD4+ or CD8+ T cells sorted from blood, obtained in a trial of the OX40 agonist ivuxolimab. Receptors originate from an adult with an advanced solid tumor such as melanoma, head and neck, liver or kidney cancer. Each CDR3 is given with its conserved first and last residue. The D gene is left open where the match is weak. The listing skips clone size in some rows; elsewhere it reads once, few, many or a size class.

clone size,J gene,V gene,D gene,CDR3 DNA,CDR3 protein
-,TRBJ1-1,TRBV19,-,TGTGCCAGTAGCGACAGGACAGCCCTCAACACTGAAGCTTTCTTT,CASSDRTALNTEAFF
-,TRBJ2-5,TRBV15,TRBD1,TGTGCCACCAGCAGAGACAGGGGGCAGGAGACCCAGTACTTC,CATSRDRGQETQYF
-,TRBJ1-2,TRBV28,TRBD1,TGTGCCAGCAGTTGGGACAGGGGGCTAATTAACTATGGCTACACCTTC,CASSWDRGLINYGYTF
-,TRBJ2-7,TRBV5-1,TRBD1,TGCGCCAGCAGCCTGGAGACTGGGACAGCCTTTTACGAGCAGTACTTC,CASSLETGTAFYEQYF
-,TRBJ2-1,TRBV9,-,TGTGCCAGCAGCTCGCCCAGGGGCGATGAGCAGTTCTTC,CASSSPRGDEQFF
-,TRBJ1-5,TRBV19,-,TGTGCCAGTAGTATGGGTTATGTGCGGGGAACCGGCAATCAGCCCCAGCATTTT,CASSMGYVRGTGNQPQHF
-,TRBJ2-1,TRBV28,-,TGTGCCAGCAGTTTATGGGGAAATGAGCAGTTCTTC,CASSLWGNEQFF
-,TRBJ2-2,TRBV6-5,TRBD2,TGTGCCAGCAGCGGACTAGCGGGGGGGACCGGGGAGCTGTTTTTT,CASSGLAGGTGELFF
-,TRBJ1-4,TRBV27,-,TGTGCCAGCAGTTTAGGGGGGCCCAATTTCGGAAAACTGTTTTTT,CASSLGGPNFGKLFF
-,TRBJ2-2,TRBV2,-,TGTGCCAGCAGTGGAGGGGGGACCAGGGGAGAAACCGGGGAGCTGTTTTTT,CASSGGGTRGETGELFF
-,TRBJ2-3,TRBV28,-,TGTGCCAGCAGTTTATTTAGTAGCACAGATACGCAGTATTTT,CASSLFSSTDTQYF
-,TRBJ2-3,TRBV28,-,TGTGCCAGCAGTTTTTACCCAGATACGCAGTATTTT,CASSFYPDTQYF
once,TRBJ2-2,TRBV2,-,TGTGCCAGCACGGTAAACACCGGGGAGCTGTTTTTT,CASTVNTGELFF
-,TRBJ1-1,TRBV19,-,TGTGCCAGTAGTATAGCAGTTGGAAGGAGGACTGAAGCTTTCTTT,CASSIAVGRRTEAFF
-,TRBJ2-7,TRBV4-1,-,TGCGCCAGCAGCCAAGATACAGGAAGCGTCTGGGGCTCCTACGAGCAGTACTTC,CASSQDTGSVWGSYEQYF
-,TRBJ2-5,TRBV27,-,TGTGCCAGCCGCAAGGAACCATCCCAAGAGACCCAGTACTTC,CASRKEPSQETQYF
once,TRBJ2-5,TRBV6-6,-,TGTGCCAGCAGTCCCCAGGGTCCGGAGGGGGAGACCCAGTACTTC,CASSPQGPEGETQYF
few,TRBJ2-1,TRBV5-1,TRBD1,TGCGCCAGCAGCTTGGAGCAGGGGGCGCGTAGCGATGAGCAGTTCTTC,CASSLEQGARSDEQFF
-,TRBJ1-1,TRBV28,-,TGTGCCAGCAGTTCCTCCTTTGCGAACACTGAAGCTTTCTTT,CASSSSFANTEAFF
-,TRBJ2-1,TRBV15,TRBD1,TGTGCCACCAGTACGGGGACAGGGGGATCCTACAATGAGCAGTTCTTC,CATSTGTGGSYNEQFF
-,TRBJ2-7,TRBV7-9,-,TGTGCCAGCAGCCACAGCAGCGTTCAATTCGAGCAGTACTTC,CASSHSSVQFEQYF
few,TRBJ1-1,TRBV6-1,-,TGTGCCAGCAGTGAGGGGTGGGGCATGAACACTGAAGCTTTCTTT,CASSEGWGMNTEAFF
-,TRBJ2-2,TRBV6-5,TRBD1,TGTGCCAGCAGTTACGGGACAGCTAACACCGGGGAGCTGTTTTTT,CASSYGTANTGELFF
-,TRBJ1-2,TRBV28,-,TGTGCCAGCAGCCCGAGGGTTTTGAGTGGCTACACCTTC,CASSPRVLSGYTF